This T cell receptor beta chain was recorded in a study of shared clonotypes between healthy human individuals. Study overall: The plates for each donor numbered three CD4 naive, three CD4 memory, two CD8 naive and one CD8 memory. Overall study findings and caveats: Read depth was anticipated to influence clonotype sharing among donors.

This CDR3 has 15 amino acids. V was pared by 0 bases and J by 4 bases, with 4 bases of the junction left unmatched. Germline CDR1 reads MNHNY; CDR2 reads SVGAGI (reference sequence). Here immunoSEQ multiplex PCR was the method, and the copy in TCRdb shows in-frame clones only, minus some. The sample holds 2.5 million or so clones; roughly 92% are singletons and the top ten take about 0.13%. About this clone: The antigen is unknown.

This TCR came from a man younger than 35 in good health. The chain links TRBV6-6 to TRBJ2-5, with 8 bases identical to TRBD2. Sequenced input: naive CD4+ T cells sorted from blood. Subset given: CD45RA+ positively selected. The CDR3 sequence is CASSYSGLGPETQYF. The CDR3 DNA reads TGTGCCAGCAGTTACTCGGGACTAGGGCCAGAGACCCAGTACTTC.